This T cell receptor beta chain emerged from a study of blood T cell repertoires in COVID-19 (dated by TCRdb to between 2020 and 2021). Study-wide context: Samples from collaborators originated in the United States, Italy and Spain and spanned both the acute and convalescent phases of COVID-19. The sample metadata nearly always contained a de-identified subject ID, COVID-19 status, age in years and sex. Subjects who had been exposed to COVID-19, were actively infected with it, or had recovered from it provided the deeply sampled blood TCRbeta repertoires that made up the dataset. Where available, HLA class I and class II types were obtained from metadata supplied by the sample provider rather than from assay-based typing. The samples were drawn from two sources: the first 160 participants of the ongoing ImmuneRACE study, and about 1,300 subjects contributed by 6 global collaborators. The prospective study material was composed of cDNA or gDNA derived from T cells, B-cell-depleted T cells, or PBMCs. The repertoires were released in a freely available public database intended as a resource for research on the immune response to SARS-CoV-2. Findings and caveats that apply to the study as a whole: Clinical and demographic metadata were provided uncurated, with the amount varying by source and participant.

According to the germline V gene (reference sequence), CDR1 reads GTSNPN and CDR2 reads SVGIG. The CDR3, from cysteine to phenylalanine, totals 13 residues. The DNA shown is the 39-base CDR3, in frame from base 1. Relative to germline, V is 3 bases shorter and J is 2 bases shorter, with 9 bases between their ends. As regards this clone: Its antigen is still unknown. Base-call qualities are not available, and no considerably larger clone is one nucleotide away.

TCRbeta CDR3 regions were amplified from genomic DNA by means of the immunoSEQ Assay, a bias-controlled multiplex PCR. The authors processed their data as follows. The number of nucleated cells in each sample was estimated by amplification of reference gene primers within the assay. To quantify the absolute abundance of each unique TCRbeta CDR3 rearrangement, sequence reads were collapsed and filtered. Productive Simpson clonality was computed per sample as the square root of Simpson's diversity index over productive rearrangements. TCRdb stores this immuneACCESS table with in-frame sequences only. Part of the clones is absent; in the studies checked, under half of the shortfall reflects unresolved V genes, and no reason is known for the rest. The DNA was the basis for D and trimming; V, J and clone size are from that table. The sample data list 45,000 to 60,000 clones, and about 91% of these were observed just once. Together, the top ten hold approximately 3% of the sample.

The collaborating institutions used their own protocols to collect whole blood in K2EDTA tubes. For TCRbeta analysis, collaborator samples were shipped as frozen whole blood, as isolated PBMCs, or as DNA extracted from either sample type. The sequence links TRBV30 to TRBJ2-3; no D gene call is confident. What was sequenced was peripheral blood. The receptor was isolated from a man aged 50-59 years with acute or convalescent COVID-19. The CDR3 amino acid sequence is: CAWRAPFTDTQYF. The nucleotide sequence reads TGTGCCTGGAGGGCACCATTCACAGATACGCAGTATTTT.